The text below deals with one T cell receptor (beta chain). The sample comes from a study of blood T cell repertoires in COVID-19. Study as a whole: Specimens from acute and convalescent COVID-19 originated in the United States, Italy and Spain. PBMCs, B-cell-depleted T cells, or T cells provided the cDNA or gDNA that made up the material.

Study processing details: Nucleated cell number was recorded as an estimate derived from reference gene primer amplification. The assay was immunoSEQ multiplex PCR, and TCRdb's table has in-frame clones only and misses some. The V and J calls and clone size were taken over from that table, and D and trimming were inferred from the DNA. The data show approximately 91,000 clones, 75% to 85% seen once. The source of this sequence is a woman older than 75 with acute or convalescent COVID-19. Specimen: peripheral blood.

The CDR3 protein is CASSPRGRGRGYGYTF. The CDR3 bases are TGTGCCAGCAGCCCCAGGGGCAGGGGGCGAGGGTATGGCTACACCTTC. The chain uses TRBV7-2 and TRBJ1-2, with 8 bases that match TRBD1. This CDR3 has 16 amino acids. V gave up 5 bases and J gave up 5 bases; unmatched junction bases: 13. Germline V lookup: CDR1 SGHTA, CDR2 FQGNSA.